The 26 T cell receptor beta chains in this list originate from one sample, sequenced in a study of CD8+CD57+ T cells in acquired aplastic anemia. All patients picked for sequencing had shown, by flow cytometry, an expansion of CD8+CD57+ cells. According to the study, genomic DNA was the template for TCR beta VDJ and CDR3 profiling. Each CDR3 protein is one row after TCRdb ran MiXCR on the reads. Of about 180,000 distinct CDR3 sequences listed, around 48% are singletons. The sample was sorted CD4+, CD8+, or CD8+CD57+ T cells (not recorded which) from PBMCs. The receptors were gathered from a human donor with aplastic anemia.

At least ten counts were recorded for this clonotype. V gene TRBV4-1 combines with J gene TRBJ2-7; maybe TRBD2 (6 bases). Trimming removed 1 base at V and 6 bases at J, with 16 bases between. Germline-derived CDR1 and CDR2 are MGHRA and YSYEKL. The CDR3 has 15 amino acids. The CDR3 here is CASSQAGGSWGEQYF. CDR3 coding DNA: TGCGCCAGCAGCCAAGCCGGGGGTTCCTGGGGCGAGCAGTACTTC.

This chain links TRBV11-1 with TRBJ1-2, with 9 bases aligning to TRBD1. J was trimmed by 4 bases and V by 5 bases; bases with no gene match: 8. This CDR3 is 15 amino acids long. The germline CDR1 and CDR2 sequences are SGHAT and FQDESV (reference sequence). CDR3 bases: TGTGCCAGCAGCACGTGGACAGGGGAGATCTATGGCTACACCTTC. Its protein is CASSTWTGEIYGYTF.

Many counts were recorded for this clonotype. The CDR3 reads CASSFQDSGANVLTF. The CDR3, as DNA: TGTGCCAGCAGCTTCCAAGACTCTGGGGCCAACGTCCTGACTTTC. The chain combines TRBV5-5 with TRBJ2-6; D uncertain. The V end was cut by 2 bases, the J end by 0 bases, with 6 bases between. This CDR3 region has 15 residues. Germline-derived CDR1 and CDR2 are SGHKS and YYEKEE (reference sequence).

In its sample, this clonotype was seen many times. The rearrangement links TRBV7-2 to TRBJ1-5; no clear D. V shed 4 bases and J shed 4 bases, with 11 bases lying between them. CDR1 is SGHTA, CDR2 FQGNSA, per germline. The CDR3 has 14 residues. The CDR3 region has the DNA TGTGCCAGCAGCTCGGTATCGGGTAATCAGCCCCAGCATTTT. Residues: CASSSVSGNQPQHF. The full variable domain, rest sourced from reference TRBV7-2 and TRBJ1-5, is GAGVSQSPSNKVTEKGKDVELRCDPISGHTALYWYRQSLGQGLEFLIYFQGNSAPDKSGLPSDRFSAERTGGSVSTLTIQRTQQEDSAVYLCASSSVSGNQPQHFGDGTRLSIL.

As concerns this clonotype: A much larger clone is a single base away; this may be a read error. Here the CDR3 omits its conserved ending phenylalanine or tryptophan, so a read error is the likely source. This chain joins TRBV5-4 and TRBJ1-1; D call uncertain. Germline V gene lookup returns CDR1 SGHNT and CDR2 YYREEE (reference sequence). There are 14 residues in the CDR3. V gave up 1 base and J gave up 1 base, with 8 bases separating them. This chain's CDR3 is CASSLRSSNTEAFL. CDR3 bases: TGTGCCAGCAGCTTGCGCAGCTCGAACACTGAAGCTTTCCTT.

This rearrangement joins TRBV10-3 to TRBJ1-6, with D possibly TRBD1 on 5 matching bases. With 1 base removed from V and 10 bases from J, the gap between germline ends came to 17 bases. The germline V gene has CDR1 ENHRY and CDR2 SYGVKD. The CDR3 totals 16 residues. The CDR3 region is CAISEFGGRSGSPLHF. In DNA, the CDR3 is TGTGCCATCAGTGAGTTCGGGGGTAGATCGGGATCACCCCTCCACTTT.

A note on this clonotype: Being one base from a much bigger clone, this may be a read error. V and J are TRBV5-6 and TRBJ1-1, with D uncertain. The CDR3 spans 14 residues. The V gene's germline CDR1 is SGHDT and CDR2 YYEEEE. Trimming removed 4 bases from V and 0 bases from J, with 10 bases in between. CDR3 nucleotides: TGTGCCAGCAGCCCAACTGCAGTGAACACTGAAGCTTTCTTT. It is translated as CASSPTAVNTEAFF.

The rearrangement uses TRBV4-2 and TRBJ2-7; 11 bases fit TRBD2. Germline values: CDR1 LGHNA, CDR2 YNFKEQ. This CDR3 has 17 residues. V lost 2 bases, J lost 3 bases, and 9 bases stayed unmatched. The CDR3 region has the DNA TGTGCCAGCAGCCAAACAGCATCCGGACTAGCGGGCTACGAGCAGTACTTC. This codes for CASSQTASGLAGYEQYF.

In its sample, this clonotype was seen many times. The chain carries TRBV7-8 and TRBJ2-2, with 8 bases lining up with TRBD1. The CDR3 covers 12 residues. J lost 8 bases, V lost 6 bases, and 2 bases had no gene match. Germline CDR1 and CDR2: SGHVS and FQNEAQ. The CDR3 region is CASRRQGGELFF. DNA for the CDR3: TGTGCCAGCAGAAGACAGGGGGGGGAGCTGTTTTTT.

This chain uses TRBV24-1 with TRBJ2-3; the D call may be TRBD1 or TRBD2 (6 bases each). V lost 5 bases and J 3 bases, leaving 14 bases between the germline ends. The V gene's germline CDR1 is KGHDR and CDR2 SFDVKD. The CDR3 has 15 amino acids. The CDR3 loop reads CATSGLQGRTDTQYF. The CDR3 coding sequence is TGTGCCACCAGTGGCTTGCAGGGGAGGACAGATACGCAGTATTTT.

This clonotype was seen once. The V call is TRBV10-2, the J call TRBJ1-6; TRBD1 matches at 8 bases. V lost 6 bases, J lost 4 bases, and 5 bases stayed unmatched. CDR1 is WSHSY and CDR2 is SAAADI in the germline V gene. The length of the CDR3 is 15 residues. The CDR3 nucleotides are TGCGCCAGCAGACAGACAGGGGAGTATAATTCACCCCTCCACTTT. Protein: CASRQTGEYNSPLHF.

This clonotype was counted many times. The J gene is TRBJ1-2, the V gene TRBV19; no reliable D call. The CDR3 has 12 amino acids. Germline V CDR1 and CDR2: LNHDA, SQIVND (reference sequence). Between the trimmed V and J ends, which lost 6 bases and 8 bases, there was a span of 13 bases. CDR3 in DNA: TGTGCCAGTAGGCTGATTAACGGGGGCTACACCTTC. It specifies CASRLINGGYTF.

Only one count was recorded for this clonotype. The chain carries TRBV3-1 and TRBJ1-3, with a possible D match to TRBD1 (5 bases). The CDR3 covers 19 residues. CDR1 and CDR2 (germline): LGHDT, YNNKEL (reference sequence). Between the trimmed V and J ends, which lost 0 bases and 5 bases, there was a span of 23 bases. The CDR3 here is CASSQDLITGTQPRNTIYF. The CDR3 DNA is TGTGCCAGCAGCCAAGATTTAATTACCGGGACCCAACCCAGAAACACCATATATTTT.

CDR3 bases: TGTGCCAGCACCCCGGACAGGGCTGGCGGCTACACCTTC. Translating it yields CASTPDRAGGYTF. V is TRBV2 and J is TRBJ1-2, with 8 nucleotides matching TRBD1. V trimming: 7 bases; J trimming: 8 bases; junction bases outside the gene matches: 9. Germline CDR1 reads SNHLY; CDR2 reads FYNNEI. The CDR3 has 13 amino acids. Supplemented by reference TRBV2 and TRBJ1-2, the full variable domain reads EPEVTQTPSHQVTQMGQEVILRCVPISNHLYFYWYRQILGQKVEFLVSFYNNEISEKSEIFDDQFSVERPDGSNFTLKIRSTKLEDSAMYFCASTPDRAGGYTFGSGTRLTVV.

Points on this clonotype: A much larger clone lies one base from this, so it may be a read error. This sequence joins TRBV28 and TRBJ2-5, with unresolved D. The CDR3 length is 12 residues. The germline V gene encodes CDR1 MDHEN and CDR2 SYDVKM. The CDR3 coding sequence is TGTGCCAGCAGTTCAGAAGTAGAGACCCAGCACTTC. Protein product: CASSSEVETQHF.

As concerns this clonotype: The junction and the germline gene differ at one end; a read error may be behind it. This sequence joins TRBV7-3 and TRBJ2-2; possibly TRBD2 for D (5 bases). Germline loops: CDR1 SGHTA, CDR2 FQGTGA. The length of the CDR3 is 13 residues. The CDR3 sequence is CTSSDSPGGELFF. The CDR3 coding sequence is TGTACCAGCTCGGACTCGCCAGGCGGGGAGCTGTTTTTT.

The chain employs TRBV20-1 and TRBJ1-2; no firm D call. The CDR3 runs 12 residues. V lost 3 bases and J lost 7, with 12 bases in between. Germline CDR1 reads DFQATT; CDR2 reads SNEGSKA (reference sequence). The CDR3 DNA is TGCAGTGCTAGTGAGGGAGATGTTGGCTACACCTTC. Translating gives CSASEGDVGYTF.

This sequence joins TRBV24-1 and TRBJ1-6; 8 nucleotides line up with TRBD1. V was pared by 9 bases and J by 9 bases, with 12 bases of the junction left unmatched. The CDR3 length is 15 residues. Germline CDR1 reads KGHDR; CDR2 reads SFDVKD. CDR3 DNA sequence: TGTGCCACCTGTCAGGAAGGACAGGGCTCTTCACCCCTCCACTTT. It is translated as CATCQEGQGSSPLHF.

This clonotype was recorded a few times. Sequence at one end of the junction differs from germline and may be a read error. In nucleotides, the CDR3 is TGTGCCAGCAGTGATCCAATGAACACTGAAGCTTCCTTT. This sequence encodes CASSDPMNTEASF. V usage is TRBV6-1 and J usage is TRBJ1-1, with D unclear. The germline CDR1 and CDR2 sequences are MNHNS and SASEGT. This CDR3 is 13 amino acids long.

Ten or more counts support this clonotype. V usage is TRBV6-1 and J usage is TRBJ1-1, with D unresolved. Germline-derived CDR1 and CDR2 are MNHNS and SASEGT. The CDR3 runs 13 residues. V was pared by 4 bases and J by 1 base, with 7 bases between. Here the CDR3 DNA reads TGTGCCAGCAGTGTCCGTCAGAACACTGAAGCTTTCTTT. Protein: CASSVRQNTEAFF.

There are a few counts of this clonotype. The CDR3 is CASSEQQYSPLHF. The CDR3 DNA reads as TGCGCCAGCAGTGAGCAACAGTATTCACCCCTCCACTTT. The J gene is TRBJ1-6, the V gene TRBV10-1; D unresolved. CDR1 is WNHNN and CDR2 is SYGVQD in the germline V gene (reference sequence). V lost 2 bases to trimming and J lost 8 bases, with 7 bases between them. The length of the CDR3 is 13 residues.

V gene TRBV29-1 combines with J gene TRBJ1-5; D remains unclear. The V end lost 4 bases, the J end lost 0 bases, and 7 bases lay between the germline ends. CDR3 length equals 13 residues. Germline V gives CDR1 SQVTM, CDR2 ANQGSEA. The CDR3 sequence: CSVGQDSNQPQHF. In DNA form, the CDR3 reads TGCAGCGTTGGGCAGGATAGCAATCAGCCCCAGCATTTT. Complete variable domain (other parts from reference TRBV29-1 and TRBJ1-5): SAVISQKPSRDICQRGTSLTIQCQVDSQVTMMFWYRQQPGQSLTLIATANQGSEATYESGFVIDKFPISRPNLTFSTLTVSNMSPEDSSIYLCSVGQDSNQPQHFGDGTRLSIL.

This clonotype occurred many times. Written as DNA, the CDR3 is TGTGCCACCAGCAGGCAGGTACAGGTCACAGATACGCAGTATTTT. Translation gives CATSRQVQVTDTQYF. The gene calls are TRBV15 and TRBJ2-3, with D tentatively TRBD1 (5 bases). V lost 3 bases, J lost 2 bases, and 12 bases lay in between. From germline, CDR1 is LNHNV and CDR2 YYDKDF (reference sequence). The CDR3 covers 15 residues. The entire variable domain, with the rest obtained from reference TRBV15 and TRBJ2-3, is as follows: DAMVIQNPRYQVTQFGKPVTLSCSQTLNHNVMYWYQQKSSQAPKLLFHYYDKDFNNEADTPDNFQSRRPNTSFCFLDIRSPGLGDTAMYLCATSRQVQVTDTQYFGPGTRLTVL.

V gene TRBV7-2 combines with J gene TRBJ1-1; D is undetermined. With 6 bases removed from V and 4 bases from J, the gap between germline ends came to 12 bases. CDR1 SGHTA and CDR2 FQGNSA come from the germline V gene. The CDR3 has 13 residues. DNA of the CDR3: TGTGCCAGCAGGGAAAGGAGGGTCACTGAAGCTTTCTTT. It yields the protein CASRERRVTEAFF.

This clonotype was seen at least ten times. The V and J genes are TRBV19 and TRBJ2-6; the D gene is possibly TRBD1 (5 bases). V was clipped by 7 bases and J by 3 bases, with 22 bases between them. CDR3 size: 18 residues. Germline-derived CDR1 and CDR2 are LNHDA and SQIVND (reference sequence). The CDR3 coding sequence is TGTGCCAGTACAGGTACCGGACACATGCTAAATGGGGCCAACGTCCTGACTTTC. This sequence encodes CASTGTGHMLNGANVLTF.

The table lists this clonotype with many counts. Since a much larger clone is just one base distant, this may be a read error. CDR3 region: CASSRDTGELFF. The DNA of the CDR3 is TGTGCCAGCAGCCGGGACACCGGGGAGCTGTTTTTT. The chain employs TRBV3-1 and TRBJ2-2; D remains ambiguous. CDR1 is LGHDT and CDR2 is YNNKEL in the germline V gene (reference sequence). The V end lost 4 bases, the J end lost 3 bases, and 3 bases lay between the germline ends. The CDR3 is 12 residues long.